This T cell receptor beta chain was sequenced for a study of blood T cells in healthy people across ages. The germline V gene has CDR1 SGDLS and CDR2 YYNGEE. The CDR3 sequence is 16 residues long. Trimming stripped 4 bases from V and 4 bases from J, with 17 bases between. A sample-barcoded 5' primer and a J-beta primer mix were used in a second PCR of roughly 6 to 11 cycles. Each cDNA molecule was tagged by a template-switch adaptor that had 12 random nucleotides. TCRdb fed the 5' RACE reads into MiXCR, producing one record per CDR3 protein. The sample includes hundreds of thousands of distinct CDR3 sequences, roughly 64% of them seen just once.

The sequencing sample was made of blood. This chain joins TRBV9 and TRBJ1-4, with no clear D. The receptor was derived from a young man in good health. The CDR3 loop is CASSPGSSFINEKLFF. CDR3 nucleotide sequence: TGTGCCAGCAGCCCCGGCTCGAGCTTCATTAATGAAAAACTGTTTTTT. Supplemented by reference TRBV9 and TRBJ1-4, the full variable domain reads DSGVTQTPKHLITATGQRVTLRCSPRSGDLSVYWYQQSLDQGLQFLIQYYNGEERAKGNILERFSAQQFPDLHSELNLSSLELGDSALYFCASSPGSSFINEKLFFGSGTQLSVL.